One and the same sample provided the 20 T cell receptor beta chains below, sequenced in a study of identical twins. Using its own MiXCR run on the 5' RACE reads, TCRdb lists one record per CDR3 protein. The sample comprises around 500,000 distinct CDR3 sequences, 13% to 15% of which are singletons, and about 0.52% rests with the top ten. In addition, the sample was reused for a study of yellow fever vaccine responses in identical twins.

The sequenced sample was CD4+ T cells sorted from blood. The receptors stem from a young woman in good health.

The chain links TRBV7-2 to TRBJ2-1; 7 bases agree with TRBD1. Trimming took 6 bases from V and 0 from J; bases not matched to a gene: 5. Per the germline V gene, CDR1 is SGHTA and CDR2 is FQGNSA. The CDR3 is 15 amino acids. The CDR3 spells CASSDGQVSYNEQFF. In DNA, the CDR3 is TGTGCCAGCAGTGACGGACAGGTCTCCTACAATGAGCAGTTCTTC.

This clonotype was recorded a few times. This rearrangement joins TRBV24-1 to TRBJ2-3, with TRBD2 matching 12 bases. CDR3 length equals 15 residues. V trimming: 10 bases; J trimming: 1 base; junction bases outside the gene matches: 5. Germline V gives CDR1 KGHDR, CDR2 SFDVKD. This chain's CDR3 is CATTTSGGRTDTQYF. The CDR3 bases are TGTGCCACGACCACTAGCGGGGGGCGCACAGATACGCAGTATTTT.

This clonotype was observed a handful of times. The rearrangement joins TRBV5-6 to TRBJ1-6; 7 positions match TRBD1. There are 16 residues in the CDR3. Germline trimming cut 0 bases from V and 7 bases from J; bases unmatched to any gene: 7. CDR1 SGHDT and CDR2 YYEEEE come from the germline V gene. DNA of the CDR3: TGTGCCAGCAGCTTGGGCGTCAGGGGGATGAATTCACCCCTCCACTTT. This sequence encodes CASSLGVRGMNSPLHF.

This chain connects TRBV5-1 to TRBJ2-4; maybe TRBD2 (6 bases). Germline CDR1 SGHRS, CDR2 YFSETQ. The CDR3 has 18 residues. V lost 1 base and J 0 bases, leaving 17 bases between the germline ends. The CDR3 DNA is TGCGCCAGCAGCTTGCGGGCTAGCGAAAGACTAGCCAAAAACATTCAGTACTTC. Amino acids: CASSLRASERLAKNIQYF.

This clonotype was counted between two and nine times. V usage is TRBV28 and J usage is TRBJ2-2; possibly TRBD2 for D (6 bases). This CDR3 is built from 15 residues. Germline V gene sequence: CDR1 MDHEN, CDR2 SYDVKM. V was trimmed by 1 base and J by 3 bases, leaving 9 bases between them. CDR3 protein: CASSLSRGYTGELFF. The CDR3 DNA reads as TGTGCCAGCAGTTTATCTCGGGGGTACACCGGGGAGCTGTTTTTT.

Points on this clonotype: Germline and junction disagree at one end, which may indicate a read error. The V and J genes are TRBV12-3 or TRBV12-4 and TRBJ1-5, with 11 nucleotides matching TRBD1. This CDR3 region has 18 residues. CDR3 DNA sequence: TGTGCCATCAGTTTAAGGGGGTGGACAGGGGGCGCGGATCAGCCCCAGCATTTT. It yields the protein CAISLRGWTGGADQPQHF.

Points on this clonotype: This may be a read error, as it is one base from a much larger clone. The rearrangement joins TRBV5-1 to TRBJ2-1; 7 bases are a match to TRBD1. The germline gives CDR1 SGHRS, CDR2 YFSETQ. V dropped 3 bases and J dropped 2; count of bases not matched to a gene: 2. The CDR3 is 14 residues long. The CDR3 DNA follows: TGCGCCAGCAGCTGGGACAGCACCTACAATGAGCAGTTCTTC. This codes for CASSWDSTYNEQFF.

The sample holds a few counts of this clonotype. This chain links TRBV20-1 with TRBJ2-1; 10 positions agree with TRBD2. The germline CDR1 and CDR2 sequences are DFQATT and SNEGSKA (reference sequence). The V segment lost 7 bases and the J segment 16 bases; nucleotides outside the gene matches: 13. The CDR3 is made up of 12 amino acids. CDR3 sequence: CSVRLAGQAPFF. The CDR3 nucleotides are TGCAGTGTTCGACTAGCGGGTCAAGCCCCATTCTTC.

This sequence joins TRBV5-1 and TRBJ2-2; no reliable D call. The length of the CDR3 is 15 residues. The germline CDR1 and CDR2 sequences are SGHRS and YFSETQ. Deletions cut 4 bases from V and 2 bases from J, with 12 bases between. The chain's CDR3 is CASSLESTNTGELFF. In nucleotides, the CDR3 is TGCGCCAGCAGCCTGGAGTCGACTAACACCGGGGAGCTGTTTTTT.

In this sample, this clonotype turned up many times. The chain joins TRBV5-1 to TRBJ2-7; no clear D. The CDR3 runs to 15 residues. V was clipped by 0 bases and J by 1 base, with 11 bases between them. Germline CDR1 is SGHRS and CDR2 is YFSETQ. DNA of the CDR3: TGCGCCAGCAGCTTGGTATCCGGCAGTTCCTACGAGCAGTACTTC. Translation gives CASSLVSGSSYEQYF.

The chain combines TRBV7-2 with TRBJ2-7; 9 bases line up with TRBD2. This CDR3 spans 15 amino acids. The V gene's germline CDR1 is SGHTA and CDR2 FQGNSA. V lost 2 bases to trimming and J lost 2 bases; unmatched junction nucleotides: 4. CDR3 protein: CASSLSAGGAYEQYF. DNA for the CDR3: TGTGCCAGCAGCTTAAGCGCGGGGGGGGCCTACGAGCAGTACTTC.

The chain employs TRBV6-1 and TRBJ2-3; tentatively, D is TRBD2 (6 bases). Trimming left V 7 bases short and J 2 bases short, with 16 bases between. The V gene's germline CDR1 is MNHNS and CDR2 SASEGT. The CDR3 contains 15 residues. The CDR3 here is CASKPGTGYTDTQYF. CDR3 DNA sequence: TGTGCCAGCAAACCCGGGACTGGCTACACAGATACGCAGTATTTT.

This clonotype has more than one count but fewer than ten. This chain uses TRBV2 with TRBJ2-1; 7 nucleotides agree with TRBD2. The germline CDR1 and CDR2 sequences are SNHLY and FYNNEI. The V and J ends lost 3 bases and 4 bases, in that order; junction bases with no gene match: 6. CDR3 length equals 15 residues. In DNA form, the CDR3 reads TGTGCCAGCAGTGAGCGGCTAGCGGTATACAATGAGCAGTTCTTC. It is translated as CASSERLAVYNEQFF.

The chain combines TRBV6-5 with TRBJ2-2; D call uncertain. The CDR3 consists of 17 residues. Trimming stripped 0 bases from V and 3 bases from J, with 14 bases between. CDR1 MNHEY and CDR2 SVGAGI come from the germline V gene. The CDR3 loop reads CASSYSGNPAYTGELFF. The CDR3 nucleotides read TGTGCCAGCAGTTACTCCGGCAACCCTGCGTACACCGGGGAGCTGTTTTTT.

The genes are TRBV9 and TRBJ2-1, with D possibly being TRBD1 (6 bases). The ends were cut back, 4 bases at V and 6 bases at J, with 17 bases in the middle. The CDR3 consists of 15 residues. Germline values: CDR1 SGDLS, CDR2 YYNGEE. CDR3 bases: TGTGCCAGCAGCTTCAACCAGGGGATGGGCAATGAGCAGTTCTTC. Translating it yields CASSFNQGMGNEQFF.

This clonotype has ten or more counts. The chain carries TRBV12-3 or TRBV12-4 and TRBJ2-2, with D perhaps TRBD2 (7 bases). The CDR3 is made up of 17 amino acids. V was pared by 6 bases and J by 4 bases, with 21 bases between. CDR3 coding DNA: TGTGCCAGCAGCCCACCCCGGGGGGCAACGAGCACCGGGGAGCTGTTTTTT. It yields the protein CASSPPRGATSTGELFF.

This clonotype was detected ten times or more. The CDR3 DNA reads TGCAGCGTTGAGGCAGGCCAAGAGACCCAGTACTTC. Translating it yields CSVEAGQETQYF. J is TRBJ2-5 and V is TRBV29-1; D is unresolved. The CDR3 consists of 12 residues. The germline V gene has CDR1 SQVTM and CDR2 ANQGSEA. The V and J ends lost 3 bases and 1 base respectively, with 6 bases between them.

This clonotype was seen a handful of times. The V gene is TRBV11-3, the J gene TRBJ2-3; perhaps TRBD2 as D (6 bases). The length of the CDR3 is 16 residues. Trimming pared 1 base from V and 6 bases from J, leaving 17 bases between. Germline values: CDR1 SGHNT, CDR2 YENEEA. In nucleotides, the CDR3 is TGTGCCAGCAGCTTAGGACCCTCCCCGGGGGAGGATACGCAGTATTTT. Its translation: CASSLGPSPGEDTQYF.

This clonotype was seen a few times. The chain uses TRBV29-1 and TRBJ2-5; D is unclear. CDR1 and CDR2 (germline): SQVTM, ANQGSEA. This CDR3 has 12 residues. V lost 2 bases and J 5 bases, leaving 9 bases between the germline ends. CDR3 in DNA: TGCAGCGTTGAACGTGTTGAGGAGACCCAGTACTTC. This codes for CSVERVEETQYF.

This clonotype was counted a few times. CDR3 coding DNA: TGTGCCAGCAGCTTATCCGGTGGTGGCTACACCTTC. Translation: CASSLSGGGYTF. The V call is TRBV7-9, the J call TRBJ1-2; D is unclear. Germline assignment: CDR1 SEHNR and CDR2 FQNEAQ (reference sequence). This CDR3 contains 12 residues. V was pared by 2 bases and J by 7 bases, with 8 bases between.